Shown below are 5 T cell receptor beta chains from a single sample sequenced in a study of technical replicates of blood from a few donors. Assay: immunoSEQ multiplex PCR; the TCRdb copy retains only in-frame clones and omits some. Here the sample spans about 76,000 clones, approximately 94% being singletons. The specimen was T cells isolated from PBMCs. These receptors came from a human donor in good health.

This clone was seen only a few times. The chain employs TRBV29-1 and TRBJ2-7; 7 bases line up with TRBD2. Germline CDR1 is SQVTM and CDR2 is ANQGSEA. V dropped 1 base and J dropped 6; count of bases not matched to a gene: 12. This CDR3 is 15 amino acids long. In DNA form, the CDR3 reads TGCAGCGTTGAAGGAAGGAGGGAGGGCTTTGGCGAGCAGTACTTC. Translating gives CSVEGRREGFGEQYF.

The chain has TRBV18 and TRBJ1-1; the D gene is possibly TRBD1 (5 bases). CDR1 and CDR2 (germline): KGHSH, LQKENI. The V and J ends lost 2 bases and 0 bases respectively, with 10 bases between them. This CDR3 comprises 15 residues. For the CDR3, the DNA is TGTGCCAGCTCACCAATTCTGGGGCTGAACACTGAAGCTTTCTTT. Translating it yields CASSPILGLNTEAFF.

J is TRBJ1-1 and V is TRBV27, with D possibly being TRBD1 (5 bases). Per the germline V gene, CDR1 is MNHEY and CDR2 is SMNVEV (reference sequence). Trimming stripped 1 base from V and 5 bases from J, with 11 bases between. This CDR3 spans 14 amino acids. CDR3 bases: TGTGCCAGCAGTTTATGGGCGGAGGGGACTGAAGCTTTCTTT. As protein: CASSLWAEGTEAFF.

This sequence joins TRBV18 and TRBJ2-7; 10 positions agree with TRBD2. With 3 bases clipped from V and 6 bases from J, the junction kept 8 bases outside the gene matches. The CDR3 is made up of 15 amino acids. Germline CDR1 reads KGHSH; CDR2 reads LQKENI. CDR3 amino acids: CASSPGLAGVGEQYF. Here the CDR3 DNA reads TGTGCCAGCTCACCCGGGCTAGCGGGAGTCGGCGAGCAGTACTTC.

This clone appeared a single time. This chain uses TRBV30 with TRBJ2-1, with a weak D call TRBD2 (5 bases). The CDR3 extends over 13 amino acids. CDR1 and CDR2 (germline): GTSNPN, SVGIG (reference sequence). With 2 bases removed from V and 10 bases from J, the gap between germline ends came to 15 bases. CDR3 coding DNA: TGTGCCTGGAGTACGCGCATGACGGGAGAGCAGTTCTTC. Translation gives CAWSTRMTGEQFF.